These T cell receptor beta chains were read from a single sample in a study of T cell changes during pregnancy in multiple sclerosis. Libraries were prepared by immunoSEQ multiplex PCR; TCRdb keeps only in-frame clonotypes and omits some of them. The sample lists about 75,000 clones; roughly nine tenths were seen once. Specimen: peripheral blood, collected in the first trimester of pregnancy. Receptor source: a female donor in good health, enrolled as a control in a pregnancy study. The conserved cysteine and the conserved F or W are not part of the CDR3 here. Fields, in order: J gene, V gene, CDR3 protein.

TRBJ1-5,TRBV28,ASSSGDRGLSNQPQH
TRBJ1-1,TRBV6-6,ASLTGLFMNTEAF
TRBJ1-2,TRBV11-2,ASSLETGRTLPYGYT
TRBJ2-3,TRBV6-1,ASSHQRGGY
TRBJ1-4,TRBV4-1,ASSQENLGQSNEKLF
TRBJ2-5,TRBV27,ASSSPGQGKETQY
TRBJ2-2,TRBV5-1,ASSPETGRGWAGELF
TRBJ2-1,TRBV21-1,ASSKGRGEQF
TRBJ1-2,TRBV5-1,ASSTNSGEGYT
TRBJ2-1,TRBV6-1,ASSAGLIYRGF
TRBJ1-2,TRBV10-3,AISATGAYGYT
TRBJ2-1,TRBV5-8,ASSLYRGIGSYNEQF
TRBJ1-1,TRBV2,ASREANTEAF
TRBJ2-2,TRBV6-4,ASSEGQDTGELF
TRBJ2-1,TRBV6-5,ASSSRTAYNEQF
TRBJ2-3,TRBV5-1,ASRRRAASGGASTDTQY
TRBJ1-1,TRBV19,ASSPTRTGGVRT
TRBJ1-2,TRBV4-1,ASSQEGEGVYGYT
TRBJ2-7,TRBV25-1,ASSEYGQGIGDEQY
TRBJ2-5,TRBV14,ASSQDRQSQETQY
TRBJ1-1,TRBV5-6,ASTVRRGTEAF
TRBJ2-5,TRBV5-1,ASSLDGAGGETQY
TRBJ1-5,TRBV2,ASGAFLGTAYNQPQH
TRBJ1-1,TRBV5-1,ASSLTTGLRTEAF
TRBJ1-4,TRBV6-1,ASSEARGTGGLLF
TRBJ1-4,TRBV5-4,ASSFFALTGGELF
TRBJ1-2,TRBV5-4,ASSWGGEDWRGYT
TRBJ2-5,TRBV15,ATSRDSVSQY
TRBJ1-2,TRBV7-9,ASRTGTGLYYGYT
TRBJ2-3,TRBV6-1,ASSGVYFWGLTDTQY
TRBJ2-7,TRBV11-2,ASSGNRVPYEQY
TRBJ2-7,TRBV7-2,ASRSNIGLAGESHYEQY
TRBJ1-1,TRBV11-2,ASSTYRSGTEAF
TRBJ1-1,TRBV7-9,ASSETKNTEAF
TRBJ2-1,TRBV23-1,ASSPKIYSYNEQF
TRBJ1-1,TRBV15,ATSKEGANTEAF
TRBJ1-4,TRBV5-1,ASSFAGEATNEKLF
.,TRBV30,AWSVRQPYEQY
TRBJ1-4,TRBV18,ASSPSEGSEKLF
TRBJ2-1,TRBV11-3,ASSLAGTYNEQF
TRBJ2-1,TRBV6-6,ATLPRLAGIYNEQF
TRBJ1-1,TRBV30,AWSPQGGYTEAF
TRBJ1-2,TRBV7-2,ASSLATQYGYT
TRBJ1-5,TRBV5-8,ASSWQTGIGNQPQH
TRBJ1-1,TRBV7-9,ASSPGQGGITEAF
TRBJ2-7,TRBV11-2,ASSSGGGGWDEQY
TRBJ2-7,TRBV7-2,ASSLGGLQSDEQY
TRBJ2-3,TRBV11-3,ASSFGTSGTDTQY
TRBJ2-2,TRBV5-1,ASSLEHRGDTGELF
TRBJ2-1,TRBV9,ASSVEAGGYNEQF